The 26 T cell receptor beta chains in this list originate from one sample, sequenced in a study of PD-1 blockade in classical Hodgkin lymphoma. Using immunoSEQ multiplex PCR, the repertoire was profiled, and TCRdb retains in-frame clones only, with some absent. The table shows tens of thousands of clones, with over 70% occurring only once. Time point described: cycle 4 day 1 (C4D1), after more than five weeks of nivolumab. Each and every patient relapsed after autologous stem cell transplantation, and patients got differing brentuximab vedotin exposure. Sequencing used peripheral blood mononuclear cells (PBMCs), obtained before the fourth cycle of nivolumab. The source of these receptors is a human donor with classical Hodgkin lymphoma.

CDR3 sequence (DNA): TGTGCTCGACTCCCTCCCGGGACAGGGGTCACTGAAGCTTTCTTT. Translation gives CARLPPGTGVTEAFF. This sequence joins TRBV30 and TRBJ1-1; TRBD1 agrees at 10 bases. The CDR3 length is 15 residues. CDR1 is GTSNPN and CDR2 is SVGIG in the germline V gene (reference sequence).

This clone was seen only a few times. The chain links TRBV21-1 to TRBJ1-1. TRBV21-1 is described as a pseudogene. The CDR3 extends over 14 amino acids. The CDR3 spells CASSKGGKKLVAFF. CDR3 DNA sequence: TGTGCCAGCAGCAAAGGGGGTAAGAAGTTGGTGGCTTTCTTT.

This chain links TRBV7-9 with TRBJ2-1; no clear D. Deletions cut 1 base from V and 0 bases from J, with 4 bases between. Per germline, CDR1 SEHNR and CDR2 FQNEAQ (reference sequence). The CDR3 totals 14 residues. CDR3 sequence reads: CASSLGASYNEQFF. CDR3 sequence (DNA): TGTGCCAGCAGCTTAGGAGCCTCCTACAATGAGCAGTTCTTC.

V usage is TRBV19 and J usage is TRBJ1-1; no firm D call. Germline V CDR1 and CDR2: LNHDA, SQIVND (reference sequence). V lost 6 bases and J 1 base, leaving 12 bases between the germline ends. The CDR3 loop spans 14 amino acids. DNA of the CDR3: TGTGCCAGTAGAGCGGGGTCCAAGAACACTGAAGCTTTCTTT. It yields the protein CASRAGSKNTEAFF.

The chain couples TRBV4-3 to TRBJ2-7, with D perhaps TRBD1 (6 bases). The CDR3 contains 15 residues. Trimming pared 1 base from V and 4 bases from J, leaving 14 bases between. CDR1 LGHNA and CDR2 YSLEER come from the germline V gene. Written as DNA, the CDR3 is TGCGCCAGCAGCCAAGTGATACAGGGCGGTTACGAGCAGTACTTC. It translates to CASSQVIQGGYEQYF.

The chain joins TRBV19 to TRBJ1-3; the D is unclear. The length of the CDR3 is 16 residues. Trimming shortened V by 4 bases and J by 6 bases, and 19 bases separated the two germline ends. CDR1 LNHDA and CDR2 SQIVND come from the germline V gene (reference sequence). The CDR3, as DNA: TGTGCCAGTAGTACCCTTGGCGCAGGAGCTCCAAACACCATATATTTT. It codes for CASSTLGAGAPNTIYF.

J is TRBJ1-6 and V is TRBV5-1; no firm D call. This CDR3 is built from 15 residues. Trimming left V 4 bases short and J 7 bases short, with 15 bases between. Germline V gene data show CDR1 as SGHRS and CDR2 as YFSETQ. The DNA for the CDR3 is TGCGCCAGCAGCCCCCGGGAAGGGCGAAATTCACCCCTCCACTTT. Its protein is CASSPREGRNSPLHF.

The chain couples TRBV21-1 to TRBJ1-2. TRBV21-1 is annotated as a pseudogene. The CDR3 covers 15 residues. Written as DNA, the CDR3 is TGTGCCAGCAGCAAAGCTCTTTGCGGAAGATATGGCTACACCTTC. Translated: CASSKALCGRYGYTF.

This clone has a count of ten or more. The chain combines TRBV29-1 with TRBJ2-7; possible D gene TRBD1, 6 bases. CDR3 size: 16 residues. CDR1 is SQVTM and CDR2 is ANQGSEA in the germline V gene. V dropped 6 bases and J dropped 0 bases, with 21 bases sitting between them. The CDR3 spells CSVVRLTGGLSYEQYF. DNA for the CDR3: TGCAGCGTAGTGAGGTTGACAGGAGGTCTCTCCTACGAGCAGTACTTC.

The V and J genes are TRBV14 and TRBJ1-1; D is uncertain. Germline V lookup: CDR1 SGHDN, CDR2 FVKESK. Trimming cost V 4 bases and J 5 bases, with 14 bases left between them. This CDR3 is 14 amino acids long. The CDR3 here is CASSLRGRRTEAFF. CDR3 DNA: TGTGCCAGCAGCCTGCGAGGGCGTCGAACTGAAGCTTTCTTT.

V is TRBV7-9 and J is TRBJ2-7; TRBD2 might be the D (5 bases). The germline gives CDR1 SEHNR, CDR2 FQNEAQ (reference sequence). This CDR3 comprises 14 residues. V was cut by 5 bases and J by 1 base, with 12 bases left in between. Written as DNA, the CDR3 is TGTGCCAGCAGCGAAGGACGGGGATCCTACGAGCAGTACTTC. This gives the protein CASSEGRGSYEQYF.

The chain employs TRBV30 and TRBJ1-4, with D maybe TRBD1 (5 bases). The CDR3 is 14 amino acids. CDR1 and CDR2 (germline): GTSNPN, SVGIG (reference sequence). Deletions cut 0 bases from V and 7 bases from J, with 12 bases between. The CDR3 DNA is TGTGCCTGGAGTGTAAAGGGGAGTCTTGAAAAACTGTTTTTT. Translation: CAWSVKGSLEKLFF.

This chain connects TRBV29-1 to TRBJ2-3; D not resolved. V lost 3 bases and J lost 2, with 12 bases in between. In germline, CDR1 is SQVTM, CDR2 ANQGSEA. This CDR3 comprises 14 residues. In nucleotides, the CDR3 is TGCAGCGTTGAGGACGGCTATCACACAGATACGCAGTATTTT. It encodes CSVEDGYHTDTQYF.

The chain recombines TRBV30 with TRBJ1-5; a possible D gene is TRBD1 (5 bases). V was clipped by 0 bases and J by 9 bases, with 27 bases between them. CDR1 is GTSNPN, CDR2 SVGIG, per germline (reference sequence). This CDR3 comprises 18 residues. The DNA for the CDR3 is TGTGCCTGGAGTGTACAGGCTCCGACCCGACAGTTGACACGGCCCCAGCATTTT. Its protein is CAWSVQAPTRQLTRPQHF.

In DNA, the CDR3 is TGCGCCAGCAGCTTGGCAGTGACAGGAACCTACGAGCAGTACTTC. This sequence encodes CASSLAVTGTYEQYF. The genes are TRBV5-1 and TRBJ2-7; perhaps TRBD1 as D (6 bases). Trimming took off 0 bases at V and 2 bases at J, with 12 bases between the two ends. This CDR3 region has 15 residues. Germline V gene data show CDR1 as SGHRS and CDR2 as YFSETQ.

The gene calls are TRBV7-8 and TRBJ1-2; TRBD1 is a possible D gene (5 bases). Trimming pared 1 base from V and 8 bases from J, leaving 17 bases between. The CDR3 covers 15 residues. Germline V gives CDR1 SGHVS, CDR2 FQNEAQ. The CDR3 here is CASSLGGLGRSGYTF. The CDR3 nucleotides read TGTGCCAGCAGCTTAGGGGGCTTAGGACGATCCGGCTACACCTTC.

The V call is TRBV2, the J call TRBJ2-7; TRBD1 aligns across 7 bases. This CDR3 contains 13 residues. The V gene end was trimmed by 6 bases and the J gene end by 3 bases; junction bases not matched to a gene: 5. Germline CDR1 reads SNHLY; CDR2 reads FYNNEI. The chain's CDR3 is CASSRDRNYEQYF. The CDR3 DNA sequence: TGTGCCAGCAGCCGGGACAGAAACTACGAGCAGTACTTC.

The chain links TRBV4-2 to TRBJ1-6; D gene unclear. This CDR3 comprises 14 residues. CDR1 is LGHNA, CDR2 YNFKEQ, per germline. V was clipped by 0 bases and J by 5 bases, with 5 bases between them. The CDR3 DNA is TGTGCCAGCAGCCAAGAAAGGAATAATTCACCCCTCCACTTT. Its translation is CASSQERNNSPLHF.

The chain has TRBV19 and TRBJ2-5, with 10 positions matching TRBD2. CDR1 is LNHDA and CDR2 is SQIVND in the germline V gene (reference sequence). This CDR3 region has 15 residues. The junction had 4 bases not matched to a gene; V was cut back by 2 bases and J by 4 bases. The CDR3 coding sequence is TGTGCCAGTAGTATACGAGCGGGAGGGGGAGAGACCCAGTACTTC. Its protein is CASSIRAGGGETQYF. The whole variable domain, filled in from reference TRBV19 and TRBJ2-5, reads DGGITQSPKYLFRKEGQNVTLSCEQNLNHDAMYWYRQDPGQGLRLIYYSQIVNDFQKGDIAEGYSVSREKKESFPLTVTSAQKNPTAFYLCASSIRAGGGETQYFGPGTRLLVL.

This chain connects TRBV27 to TRBJ2-1; 7 nucleotides match TRBD2. In germline, CDR1 is MNHEY, CDR2 SMNVEV (reference sequence). The CDR3 spans 13 residues. V trimming: 4 bases; J trimming: 6 bases; junction bases outside the gene matches: 3. The CDR3 spells CASSWTRSNEQFF. The CDR3 nucleotides are TGTGCCAGCAGTTGGACTAGGTCCAATGAGCAGTTCTTC.

This clone was counted only a few times. This chain links TRBV18 with TRBJ2-7, with D uncertain. Per germline, CDR1 KGHSH and CDR2 LQKENI. V was trimmed by 1 base and J by 6 bases, leaving 10 bases between them. The CDR3 contains 13 residues. The CDR3 sequence is CASSPLPLSEQYF. The CDR3 DNA follows: TGTGCCAGCTCACCACTCCCCCTCTCCGAGCAGTACTTC.

The sample holds one count of this clone. The V call is TRBV4-3, the J call TRBJ1-2; weak D call: TRBD1 (6 bases). Germline CDR1 LGHNA, CDR2 YSLEER. The ends were cut back, 6 bases at V and 0 bases at J, with 11 bases in the middle. The CDR3 consists of 14 residues. CDR3 nucleotide sequence: TGCGCCAGCAGTGCGGACAGAGCTAACTATGGCTACACCTTC. This translates into CASSADRANYGYTF.

V is TRBV5-8 and J is TRBJ2-1, with 11 bases fitting TRBD1. The junction had 10 bases not matched to a gene; V was cut back by 3 bases and J by 8 bases. The CDR3 loop spans 16 amino acids. From germline, CDR1 is SGHTS and CDR2 YDEGEE. This CDR3 reads CASSYLGTGGFDEQFF. In DNA form, the CDR3 reads TGTGCCAGCAGCTACTTAGGGACAGGGGGTTTTGATGAGCAGTTCTTC. The complete variable domain, with remaining parts taken from reference TRBV5-8 and TRBJ2-1, reads EAGVTQSPTHLIKTRGQQATLRCSPISGHTSVYWYQQALGLGLQFLLWYDEGEERNRGNFPPRFSGRQFPNYSSELNVNALELEDSALYLCASSYLGTGGFDEQFFGPGTRLTVL.

The genes are TRBV7-8 and TRBJ2-6; 10 bases are shared with TRBD1. Germline V gives CDR1 SGHVS, CDR2 FQNEAQ. J lost 9 bases, V lost 2 bases, and 16 bases had no gene match. The length of the CDR3 is 19 residues. In DNA form, the CDR3 reads TGTGCCAGCAGCTTATTGGGGACAGGGGAGCCTCTGGGAGGCAACGTCCTGACTTTC. Amino acid sequence: CASSLLGTGEPLGGNVLTF. The full variable domain, completed using reference TRBV7-8 and TRBJ2-6, is GAGVSQSPRYKVAKRGQDVALRCDPISGHVSLFWYQQALGQGPEFLTYFQNEAQLDKSGLPSDRFFAERPEGSVSTLKIQRTQQEDSAVYLCASSLLGTGEPLGGNVLTFGAGSRLTVL.

V is TRBV7-6 and J is TRBJ2-1; 7 positions match TRBD2. Germline trimming cut 1 base from V and 4 bases from J; bases unmatched to any gene: 7. Per germline, CDR1 SGHVS and CDR2 FNYEAQ. The CDR3 runs to 16 residues. CDR3 nucleotides: TGTGCCAGCAGCTTAGTGGCAGCGGGAAGGTACAATGAGCAGTTCTTC. Its translation: CASSLVAAGRYNEQFF.

The CDR3 protein is CASSLRRRRQSRANVLTF. The CDR3 nucleotides read TGTGCCAGCAGCTTAAGGAGGAGACGACAAAGTCGGGCCAACGTCCTGACTTTC. J is TRBJ2-6 and V is TRBV7-2; D possibly corresponds to TRBD2 (5 bases). CDR1 is SGHTA and CDR2 is FQGNSA in the germline V gene. V was pared by 2 bases and J by 5 bases, with 19 bases between. This CDR3 spans 18 amino acids. Filled out from reference TRBV7-2 and TRBJ2-6, the complete variable domain reads GAGVSQSPSNKVTEKGKDVELRCDPISGHTALYWYRQSLGQGLEFLIYFQGNSAPDKSGLPSDRFSAERTGGSVSTLTIQRTQQEDSAVYLCASSLRRRRQSRANVLTFGAGSRLTVL.